This T cell receptor beta chain is from a study of T cell repertoires in cytomegalovirus infection. About this clonotype: Its antigen is not known.

Per germline, CDR1 MRHNA and CDR2 SNTAGT. Trimming cost V 2 bases and J 4 bases; bases outside gene matches: 5. CDR3 size: 15 residues. TCRdb re-called the reads through MiXCR, storing one row per CDR3 protein. The repertoire holds 900,000 to 950,000 distinct CDR3 sequences, with around 31% as singletons. The rearrangement joins TRBV6-4 to TRBJ2-1; 7 bases line up with TRBD2. This specimen was cultured CD8+ T cells from PBMCs, taken from culture after CMV antigen stimulation. The TCR sequence derives from a human donor in good health (CMV status not recorded). Some clones in this sample may be carry-over from other donors' samples. The CDR3 nucleotides are TGTGCCAGCAGTGACGGGCTAGCGGCTTACAATGAGCAGTTCTTC. This translates into CASSDGLAAYNEQFF.